The next 11 T cell receptor beta chains were all read from a single sample in a study of shared clonotypes between healthy human individuals. The table came from immunoSEQ multiplex PCR; TCRdb's copy has only in-frame clones and leaves some out. The data show approximately 2.5 million clones, around nine tenths seen once. The sample comprised naive CD4+ T cells sorted from blood. Subset of the sample: CD45RA+ positively selected. All receptors come from a man between 18 and 29 years old in good health.

This clone has a single count. V usage is TRBV11-2 and J usage is TRBJ2-2, with D uncertain. Trimming cost V 7 bases and J 2 bases, with 11 bases left between them. Looked up from germline, CDR1 is SGHAT and CDR2 is FQNNGV. The CDR3 length is 14 residues. This chain's CDR3 is CASKAPINTGELFF. The CDR3, as DNA: TGTGCCAGCAAGGCCCCTATTAACACCGGGGAGCTGTTTTTT.

This clone was found once. The CDR3 DNA is TGTGCCAGCAGCTTTGAGGGAGCCCTCAATGAGCAGTTCTTC. Its protein is CASSFEGALNEQFF. The rearrangement joins TRBV11-3 to TRBJ2-1, with TRBD2 as a possible D gene (5 bases). The CDR3 runs 14 residues. The germline gives CDR1 SGHNT, CDR2 YENEEA. V was shortened by 3 bases and J by 6 bases, with 12 bases between the two germline ends.

The rearrangement joins TRBV11-2 to TRBJ2-5; TRBD2 aligns across 8 bases. V gave up 5 bases and J gave up 5 bases; unmatched junction bases: 7. The CDR3 length is 14 residues. CDR1 is SGHAT, CDR2 FQNNGV, per germline. The CDR3 spells CASSRGGSWETQYF. As DNA, the CDR3 is TGTGCCAGCAGCCGGGGGGGCAGTTGGGAGACCCAGTACTTC.

The chain uses TRBV5-1 and TRBJ2-5; 7 nucleotides match TRBD1. The CDR3 is 16 residues long. Unmatched junction bases numbered 8, after V lost 0 bases and J lost 3 bases. Germline V gene lookup returns CDR1 SGHRS and CDR2 YFSETQ. The CDR3 loop is CASSLEGQLPEETQYF. CDR3 nucleotides: TGCGCCAGCAGCTTGGAGGGACAGCTGCCGGAAGAGACCCAGTACTTC. The variable domain in full, with the rest retrieved from reference TRBV5-1 and TRBJ2-5, is KAGVTQTPRYLIKTRGQQVTLSCSPISGHRSVSWYQQTPGQGLQFLFEYFSETQRNKGNFPGRFSGRQFSNSRSEMNVSTLELGDSALYLCASSLEGQLPEETQYFGPGTRLLVL.

The chain has TRBV5-4 and TRBJ2-7; 8 nucleotides line up with TRBD2. Trimming at V came to 4 bases and at J to 4 bases, leaving 7 bases not matched to a gene. The V gene's germline CDR1 is SGHNT and CDR2 YYREEE (reference sequence). The CDR3 has 14 amino acids. CDR3 nucleotides: TGTGCCAGCAGCCCCGGGGGGGGGCCGTACGAGCAGTACTTC. It is translated as CASSPGGGPYEQYF.

The genes are TRBV5-1 and TRBJ2-7; D possibly corresponds to TRBD1 (5 bases). The germline V gene has CDR1 SGHRS and CDR2 YFSETQ. The CDR3 consists of 13 residues. V lost 5 bases and J 5 bases, leaving 14 bases between the germline ends. The CDR3 sequence is CASRNPGADEQYF. The CDR3 bases are TGCGCCAGCAGAAACCCTGGGGCGGACGAGCAGTACTTC.

This chain links TRBV28 with TRBJ2-1, with D possibly matching TRBD2 (5 bases). Trimming left V 5 bases short and J 0 bases short, with 8 bases between. Germline CDR1 MDHEN, CDR2 SYDVKM. This CDR3 has 14 amino acids. This CDR3 is CASSSGGSYNEQFF. The CDR3 bases are TGTGCCAGCAGTAGCGGCGGCTCCTACAATGAGCAGTTCTTC.

This chain uses TRBV18 with TRBJ2-3, with 11 bases identical to TRBD2. The germline V gene encodes CDR1 KGHSH and CDR2 LQKENI. This CDR3 contains 19 residues. V shed 6 bases and J 2 bases; nucleotides not matched to a gene: 16. The CDR3 reads CASSLLSGTSGAYTDTQYF. The CDR3 nucleotides read TGTGCCAGCTCGCTCCTTTCCGGGACTAGCGGAGCCTACACAGATACGCAGTATTTT.

This clone was detected only once. The V gene is TRBV27, the J gene TRBJ2-3, with D perhaps assigned TRBD1 or TRBD2 (5 bases each). V lost 6 bases and J lost 6, with 13 bases in between. Germline CDR1 MNHEY, CDR2 SMNVEV (reference sequence). This CDR3 spans 13 amino acids. In DNA form, the CDR3 reads TGTGCCAGCAGCAGGGACCCTAGGGATACGCAGTATTTT. Translation: CASSRDPRDTQYF.

The gene calls are TRBV27 and TRBJ2-1, with 7 bases that match TRBD2. CDR1 MNHEY and CDR2 SMNVEV come from the germline V gene (reference sequence). This CDR3 contains 17 residues. V lost 2 bases to trimming and J lost 0 bases; unmatched junction nucleotides: 7. The CDR3 loop is CASSLGGGKSSYNEQFF. For the CDR3, the DNA is TGTGCCAGCAGTTTAGGGGGGGGGAAAAGCTCCTACAATGAGCAGTTCTTC.

In the case of this clone: The sample contains more than one DNA sequence encoding this CDR3. The chain combines TRBV2 with TRBJ1-1; D is unclear. Germline V gene data show CDR1 as SNHLY and CDR2 as FYNNEI. The CDR3 is made up of 12 amino acids. Trimming took off 2 bases at V and 5 bases at J, with 6 bases between the two ends. CDR3 bases: TGTGCCAGCAGTGAAAAGGGAACTGAAGCTTTCTTT. This gives the protein CASSEKGTEAFF.